These T cell receptor beta chains were read from a single sample in a study of control samples from healthy donors and cancer patients. Method: immunoSEQ multiplex PCR; TCRdb's copy keeps in-frame clones and lacks some. The sample includes some 170,000 clones, nearly 96% of them seen just once. The sequencing input was blood. The source is a woman aged 25 to 39 in good health. Each CDR3 is given with its conserved first and last residue. The order of the fields is V gene, J gene, D gene, clone size, CDR3 DNA, CDR3 protein. A D gene is named only where the DNA matches it firmly. For some rows the clone size is stated as once, few or many, or as a class when expanded; others skip it.

V: TRBV5-4
J: TRBJ2-4
D: -
size: -
DNA: TGTGCCAGCAGCCCCCAACCAGCCAAAAACATTCAGTACTTC
CDR3: CASSPQPAKNIQYF

V: TRBV28
J: TRBJ1-1
D: -
size: -
DNA: TGTGCCAGCAAGGAGGGGAGGCAGAACACTGAAGCTTTCTTT
CDR3: CASKEGRQNTEAFF

V: TRBV5-7
J: TRBJ2-2
D: -
size: -
DNA: TGTGCCAGCAGCTTGTTCACCAGGGGCAACACCGGGGAGCTGTTTTTT
CDR3: CASSLFTRGNTGELFF

V: TRBV5-1
J: TRBJ2-3
D: TRBD2
size: -
DNA: TGCGCCAGCAGCACGGAGGGTAGCGGGGGAGATACGCAGTATTTT
CDR3: CASSTEGSGGDTQYF

V: TRBV6-5
J: TRBJ1-1
D: -
size: -
DNA: TGTGCCAGCAGGTCAGGCAGAATCGATGAAGCTTTCTTT
CDR3: CASRSGRIDEAFF

V: TRBV2
J: TRBJ2-3
D: -
size: once
DNA: TGTGCCAGCAGTTTCACAGATACGCAGTATTTT
CDR3: CASSFTDTQYF

V: TRBV19
J: TRBJ2-1
D: -
size: -
DNA: TGTGCCAGTAGACCTAACGTAGCTGGGGGCTACAATGAGCAGTTCTTC
CDR3: CASRPNVAGGYNEQFF

V: TRBV28
J: TRBJ2-7
D: -
size: -
DNA: TGTGCCAGCAGTTTAGGGCAAAACGAGCAGTACTTC
CDR3: CASSLGQNEQYF

V: TRBV19
J: TRBJ1-2
D: -
size: -
DNA: TGTGCCAGTAGTATAGATCTAACAGGAGCAAACTATGGCTACACCTTC
CDR3: CASSIDLTGANYGYTF

V: TRBV29-1
J: TRBJ2-2
D: TRBD2
size: -
DNA: TGCAGCGTTGATGGTAGCGGGGGGGTGAACACCGGGGAGCTGTTTTTT
CDR3: CSVDGSGGVNTGELFF

V: TRBV6-5
J: TRBJ1-4
D: -
size: -
DNA: TGTGCCAGCGGCCCGGTGGTGGGTGAAAAACTGTTTTTT
CDR3: CASGPVVGEKLFF

V: TRBV5-4
J: TRBJ1-6
D: -
size: -
DNA: TGTGCCAGCAGCTGGGGGGGGGAGAACTATAATTCACCCCTCCACTTT
CDR3: CASSWGGENYNSPLHF

V: TRBV27
J: TRBJ1-5
D: -
size: -
DNA: TGTGCCAGCAGTTCCACAGCCTACGGGAGCAATCAGCCCCAGCATTTT
CDR3: CASSSTAYGSNQPQHF

V: TRBV5-1
J: TRBJ1-2
D: -
size: -
DNA: TGCGCCAGCAGCCTGGACCGGGCCCAATCTGGCTACACCTTC
CDR3: CASSLDRAQSGYTF

V: TRBV5-8
J: TRBJ1-6
D: -
size: -
DNA: TGTGCCAGCAGTATAGGAACCCGACCATTCTCACCCCTCCACTTT
CDR3: CASSIGTRPFSPLHF

V: TRBV5-3
J: TRBJ2-5
D: TRBD2
size: -
DNA: TGTGCCAGAAGCTTGGAGCGCTTGCAGCGGGGGCATCAAGAGACCCAGTACTTC
CDR3: CARSLERLQRGHQETQYF

V: TRBV19
J: TRBJ2-7
D: TRBD1
size: -
DNA: TGTGCCAGTAGTGACGGGACAGGGGCTTCCTACGAGCAGTACTTC
CDR3: CASSDGTGASYEQYF

V: TRBV19
J: TRBJ2-1
D: TRBD2
size: -
DNA: TGTGCCAGTAGTATACCTAGCGGCCTTGGGAATGAGCAGTTCTTC
CDR3: CASSIPSGLGNEQFF

V: TRBV6-5
J: TRBJ2-5
D: TRBD2
size: -
DNA: TGTGCCAGCACCTGGACTAGCGGGGGGGCAGAGACCCAGTACTTC
CDR3: CASTWTSGGAETQYF

V: TRBV30
J: TRBJ1-3
D: -
size: -
DNA: TGTGCCTGGAGCAAGGGGTCTGGAAACACCATATATTTT
CDR3: CAWSKGSGNTIYF

V: TRBV28
J: TRBJ2-2
D: -
size: -
DNA: TGTGCCAGCAGTTTCGGTAGCCGGGGGCTGTTTTTT
CDR3: CASSFGSRGLFF

V: TRBV7-2
J: TRBJ2-3
D: TRBD2
size: -
DNA: TGTGCCAGCAGAATACTATCGGGGGGGATTCTGTATTTT
CDR3: CASRILSGGILYF

V: TRBV11-2
J: TRBJ2-1
D: -
size: once
DNA: TGTGCCAGCAGCTTAAGGACCCAAAACAATGAGCAGTTCTTC
CDR3: CASSLRTQNNEQFF

V: TRBV6-6
J: TRBJ1-1
D: -
size: -
DNA: TGTGCCAGCAGCGAGATAGGGATGAACACTGAAGCTTTCTTT
CDR3: CASSEIGMNTEAFF

V: TRBV5-1
J: TRBJ2-7
D: TRBD1
size: -
DNA: TGCGCCAGCAGTTCCGGGACAGGGCCCGAGCAGTACTTC
CDR3: CASSSGTGPEQYF

V: TRBV19
J: TRBJ1-2
D: -
size: few
DNA: TGTGCCAGTAGTGAACGGACAGCTATCGGCTACACCTTC
CDR3: CASSERTAIGYTF

V: TRBV3-1/TRBV3-2
J: TRBJ2-2
D: -
size: -
DNA: TGTGCCAGCAGCCAAGAGGGGGACATTGGGTACACCGGGGAGCTGTTTTTT
CDR3: CASSQEGDIGYTGELFF

V: TRBV29-1
J: TRBJ2-3
D: TRBD2
size: -
DNA: TGCAGCGTTAAAGGACTAGCGGGCACAGATACGCAGTATTTT
CDR3: CSVKGLAGTDTQYF

V: TRBV6-4
J: TRBJ1-6
D: -
size: -
DNA: TGTGCCAGCAGTGACTCGGAGCATTCACCCCTCCACTTT
CDR3: CASSDSEHSPLHF

V: TRBV4-1
J: TRBJ2-7
D: TRBD2
size: -
DNA: TGCGCCAGCAGCCTGCGACTAGCGGGTTCCTACGAGCAGTACTTC
CDR3: CASSLRLAGSYEQYF

V: TRBV9
J: TRBJ2-2
D: -
size: -
DNA: TGTGCCAGCAGCGTAGTTCCTGACAGCCCTATAGGAGCCGGGGAGCTGTTTTTT
CDR3: CASSVVPDSPIGAGELFF

V: TRBV2
J: TRBJ1-2
D: -
size: -
DNA: TGTGCCAGCAGTGAGCGGGACCCAGGCTATGGCTACACCTTC
CDR3: CASSERDPGYGYTF

V: TRBV18
J: TRBJ1-5
D: -
size: -
DNA: TGTGCCAGCTCACGGGTTAGGAATCAGCCCCAGCATTTT
CDR3: CASSRVRNQPQHF

V: TRBV5-5
J: TRBJ1-4
D: TRBD1
size: -
DNA: TGTGCCAGCAGCTTGTTGGCAGGGGGAAGTGAAAAACTGTTTTTT
CDR3: CASSLLAGGSEKLFF

V: TRBV5-1
J: TRBJ2-7
D: -
size: -
DNA: TGCGCCAGCAGCTTGGCTATTGACTACGAGCAGTACTTC
CDR3: CASSLAIDYEQYF

V: TRBV12-3/TRBV12-4
J: TRBJ2-1
D: TRBD2
size: -
DNA: TGTGCCAGCAGTTTACCTGTAGCGGGGGAGCAGTTCTTC
CDR3: CASSLPVAGEQFF

V: TRBV6-4
J: TRBJ2-3
D: TRBD2
size: -
DNA: TGTGCCAGCAGTGATTATGCGGGAGGCACAGATACGCAGTATTTT
CDR3: CASSDYAGGTDTQYF

V: TRBV7-8
J: TRBJ1-1
D: -
size: -
DNA: TGTGCCAGCAGCTTAAGTCACAGGGAGGCTGAAGCTTTCTTT
CDR3: CASSLSHREAEAFF

V: TRBV7-3
J: TRBJ1-3
D: TRBD1
size: once
DNA: TGTGCCAGCAGCTCGGGGGACAGTCCTGGAAACACCATATATTTT
CDR3: CASSSGDSPGNTIYF

V: TRBV19
J: TRBJ1-4
D: -
size: -
DNA: TGTGCCAGTAGTATCCAGGGGCAGGTTGAAAAACTGTTTTTT
CDR3: CASSIQGQVEKLFF

V: TRBV5-5
J: TRBJ1-1
D: TRBD1
size: -
DNA: TGTGCCAGCACTTTCGGACAGGGGGCCACTGAAGCTTTCTTT
CDR3: CASTFGQGATEAFF

V: TRBV6-4
J: TRBJ2-3
D: TRBD2
size: few
DNA: TGTGCCAGCAGTACTAGCGGGGGCACAGATACGCAGTATTTT
CDR3: CASSTSGGTDTQYF

V: TRBV29-1
J: TRBJ1-3
D: -
size: -
DNA: TGCAGCGTTGGAACGTTCGGGAGGTCTGGAAACACCATATATTTT
CDR3: CSVGTFGRSGNTIYF

V: TRBV5-1
J: TRBJ2-2
D: -
size: -
DNA: TGCGCCAGCAGCCTCAGGGAGACGAACACCGGGGAGCTGTTTTTT
CDR3: CASSLRETNTGELFF

V: TRBV18
J: TRBJ2-7
D: -
size: -
DNA: TGTGCCAGCTCACCGGCTCAGTCCTCCTACGAGCAGTACTTC
CDR3: CASSPAQSSYEQYF

V: TRBV4-1
J: TRBJ1-4
D: -
size: -
DNA: TGCGCCAGCAGCCAAGATGGCCCATCGGCGTGGGAAAAACTGTTTTTT
CDR3: CASSQDGPSAWEKLFF

V: TRBV13
J: TRBJ2-2
D: TRBD2
size: -
DNA: TGTGCCAGCAGTCCATTGGGGCTAGCGGGGGGCACCGGGGAGCTGTTTTTT
CDR3: CASSPLGLAGGTGELFF

V: TRBV5-4
J: TRBJ2-7
D: TRBD2
size: -
DNA: TGTGCCAGCAGCTTGGGAGCGGGAGTTACCTACGAGCAGTACTTC
CDR3: CASSLGAGVTYEQYF

V: TRBV30
J: TRBJ1-1
D: TRBD1
size: -
DNA: TGTGCCTGGAGCAGTCAGCACAGGGGTTACACTGAAGCTTTCTTT
CDR3: CAWSSQHRGYTEAFF

V: TRBV18
J: TRBJ2-4
D: -
size: -
DNA: TGTGCCAGCTCACCGCTAGCAACCAAAAACATTCAGTACTTC
CDR3: CASSPLATKNIQYF

V: TRBV5-1
J: TRBJ2-3
D: -
size: -
DNA: TGCGCCAGCAGCCGAGACATCAGCACAGATACGCAGTATTTT
CDR3: CASSRDISTDTQYF